This T cell receptor (beta chain) was found in a study of blood T cell repertoires in COVID-19. Study at large: T cells, B-cell-depleted T cells, or PBMCs provided the cDNA or gDNA that served as material.

This CDR3 is built from 17 residues. Germline V gene lookup returns CDR1 LNHDA and CDR2 SQIVND (reference sequence). Trimming removed 5 bases from V and 1 base from J; junction bases left unmatched: 8. Sequencing used immunoSEQ multiplex PCR; TCRdb keeps in-frame clones, though not all of them. The sample includes around 150,000 clones, more than 60% seen only once; the top ten take roughly 8.9%. The chain combines TRBV19 with TRBJ1-5; 10 bases align to TRBD1. Sequences were obtained from peripheral blood. This clonotype was obtained from a woman aged 45-65 years with active or convalescent COVID-19. CDR3 sequence (DNA): TGTGCCAGTAGTCTCTCGGACAGGGGGGGAAGCAATCAGCCCCAGCATTTT. Protein: CASSLSDRGGSNQPQHF.